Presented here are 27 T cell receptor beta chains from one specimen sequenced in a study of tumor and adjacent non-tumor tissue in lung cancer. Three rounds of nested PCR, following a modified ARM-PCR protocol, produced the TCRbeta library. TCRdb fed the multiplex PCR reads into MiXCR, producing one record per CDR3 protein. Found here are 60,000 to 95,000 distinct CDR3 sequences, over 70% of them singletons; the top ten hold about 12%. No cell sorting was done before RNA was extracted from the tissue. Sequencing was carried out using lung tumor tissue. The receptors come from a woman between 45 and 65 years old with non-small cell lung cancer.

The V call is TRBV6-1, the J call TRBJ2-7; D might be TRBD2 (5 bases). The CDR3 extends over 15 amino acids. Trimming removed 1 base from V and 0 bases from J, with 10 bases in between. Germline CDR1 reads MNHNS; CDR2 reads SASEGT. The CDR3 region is CASSEGAEGSYEQYF. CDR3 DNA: TGTGCCAGCAGTGAAGGGGCAGAGGGCTCCTACGAGCAGTACTTC.

For the CDR3, the DNA is TGTGCCAGCAGTTACTCCACACGGGACTCCCCCCGAACTGCAGATACGCAGTATTTT. Its translation: CASSYSTRDSPRTADTQYF. This rearrangement joins TRBV6-5 to TRBJ2-3; TRBD2 is a possible D gene (6 bases). Germline assignment: CDR1 MNHEY and CDR2 SVGAGI. CDR3 length: 19 residues. Deletions cut 0 bases from V and 4 bases from J, with 23 bases between.

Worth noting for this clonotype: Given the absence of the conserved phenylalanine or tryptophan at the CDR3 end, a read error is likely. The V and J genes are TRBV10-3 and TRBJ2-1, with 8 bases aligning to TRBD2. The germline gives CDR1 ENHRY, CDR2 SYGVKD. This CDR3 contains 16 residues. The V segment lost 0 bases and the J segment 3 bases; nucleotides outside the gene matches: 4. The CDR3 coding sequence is TGTGCCATCAGTGAGTCGGGGACTAGTGGCTACAATGAGCAGTTCTTA. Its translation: CAISESGTSGYNEQFL.

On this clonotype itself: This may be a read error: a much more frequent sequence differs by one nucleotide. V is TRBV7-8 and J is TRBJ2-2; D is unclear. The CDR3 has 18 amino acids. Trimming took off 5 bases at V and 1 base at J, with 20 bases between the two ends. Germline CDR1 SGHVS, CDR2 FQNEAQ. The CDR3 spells CASSLRAPRKGNTGELFF. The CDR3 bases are TGTGCCAGCAGCCTTAGGGCCCCCAGGAAGGGGAACACCGGGGAGCTGTTTTTT.

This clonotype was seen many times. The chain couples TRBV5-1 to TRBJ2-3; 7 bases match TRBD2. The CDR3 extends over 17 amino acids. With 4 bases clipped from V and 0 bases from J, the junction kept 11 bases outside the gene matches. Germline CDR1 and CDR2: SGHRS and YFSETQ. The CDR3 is CASSDLGGSLSTDTQYF. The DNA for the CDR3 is TGCGCCAGCAGCGACCTTGGCGGGAGCCTTAGCACAGATACGCAGTATTTT.

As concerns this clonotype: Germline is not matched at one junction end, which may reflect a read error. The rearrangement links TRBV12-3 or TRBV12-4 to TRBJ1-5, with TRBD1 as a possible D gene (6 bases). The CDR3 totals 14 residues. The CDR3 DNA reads TGTACCAGCAGTGGGACAAGGGGCAATCAGCCCCAGCTTTTT. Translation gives CTSSGTRGNQPQLF.

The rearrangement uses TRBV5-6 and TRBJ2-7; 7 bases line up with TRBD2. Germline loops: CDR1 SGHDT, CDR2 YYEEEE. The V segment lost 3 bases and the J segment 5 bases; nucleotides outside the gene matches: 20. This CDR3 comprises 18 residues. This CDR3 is CASSYPRLAGEMTDEQYF. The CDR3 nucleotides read TGTGCCAGCAGCTACCCCCGACTAGCTGGAGAGATGACGGACGAGCAGTACTTC. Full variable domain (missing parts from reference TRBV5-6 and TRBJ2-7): DAGVTQSPTHLIKTRGQQVTLRCSPKSGHDTVSWYQQALGQGPQFIFQYYEEEERQRGNFPDRFSGHQFPNYSSELNVNALLLGDSALYLCASSYPRLAGEMTDEQYFGPGTRLTVT.

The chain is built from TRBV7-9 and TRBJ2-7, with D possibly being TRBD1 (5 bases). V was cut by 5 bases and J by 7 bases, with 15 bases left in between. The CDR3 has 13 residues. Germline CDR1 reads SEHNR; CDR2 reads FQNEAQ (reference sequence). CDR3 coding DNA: TGTGCCAGCAGCGTCAGGGATGAAGAGGAGCAGTACTTC. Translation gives CASSVRDEEEQYF. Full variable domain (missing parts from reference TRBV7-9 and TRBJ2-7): DTGVSQNPRHKITKRGQNVTFRCDPISEHNRLYWYRQTLGQGPEFLTYFQNEAQLEKSRLLSDRFSAERPKGSFSTLEIQRTEQGDSAMYLCASSVRDEEEQYFGPGTRLTVT.

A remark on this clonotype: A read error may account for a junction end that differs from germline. CDR3 nucleotide sequence: TGTGCCAGCAACCAAGCGGAGCAGGGGAAAGGAGATACGCAGTATTTT. Its translation is CASNQAEQGKGDTQYF. The rearrangement links TRBV4-2 to TRBJ2-3; the D gene is possibly TRBD1 (6 bases). The germline CDR1 and CDR2 sequences are LGHNA and YNFKEQ. The CDR3 runs 16 residues.

This CDR3 is CARSQPSVIGTYNEQFF. CDR3 nucleotides: TGCGCAAGAAGCCAACCTAGCGTGATTGGCACCTACAATGAGCAGTTCTTC. This chain joins TRBV4-1 and TRBJ2-1, with D possibly TRBD2 on 6 matching bases. This CDR3 is built from 17 residues. Germline-derived CDR1 and CDR2 are MGHRA and YSYEKL.

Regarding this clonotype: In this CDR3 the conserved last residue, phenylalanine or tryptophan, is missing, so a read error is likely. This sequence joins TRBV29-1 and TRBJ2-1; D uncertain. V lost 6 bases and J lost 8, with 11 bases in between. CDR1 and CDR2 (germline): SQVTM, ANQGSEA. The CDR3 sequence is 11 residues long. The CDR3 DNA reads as TGCAGCGTCGACCTGAGCGATGAGCAGTTCTTA. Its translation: CSVDLSDEQFL.

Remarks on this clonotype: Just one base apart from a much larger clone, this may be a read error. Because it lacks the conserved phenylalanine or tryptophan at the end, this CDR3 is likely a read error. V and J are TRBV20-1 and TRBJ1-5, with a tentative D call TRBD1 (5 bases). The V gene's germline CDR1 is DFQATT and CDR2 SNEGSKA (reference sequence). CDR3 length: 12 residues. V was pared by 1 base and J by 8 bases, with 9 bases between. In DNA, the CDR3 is TGCAGTGCTAGAGCAGGGAGAAAGCCCCAGCATTCT. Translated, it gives CSARAGRKPQHS.

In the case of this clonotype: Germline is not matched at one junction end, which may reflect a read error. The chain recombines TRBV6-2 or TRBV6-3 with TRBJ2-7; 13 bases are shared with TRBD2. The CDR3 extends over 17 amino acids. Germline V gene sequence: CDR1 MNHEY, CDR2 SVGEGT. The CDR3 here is CASSHRDRTSGSHEHHF. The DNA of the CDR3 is TGTGCCAGCAGTCACCGGGACAGGACTAGCGGGAGCCACGAGCATCACTTC.

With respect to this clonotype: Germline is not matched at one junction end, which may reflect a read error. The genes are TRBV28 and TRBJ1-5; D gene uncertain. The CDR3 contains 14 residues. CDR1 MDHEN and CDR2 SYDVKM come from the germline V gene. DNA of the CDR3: TGTACCAACAGCCCCGGACCAGACAATCAGTCCCAGCATTTT. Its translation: CTNSPGPDNQSQHF.

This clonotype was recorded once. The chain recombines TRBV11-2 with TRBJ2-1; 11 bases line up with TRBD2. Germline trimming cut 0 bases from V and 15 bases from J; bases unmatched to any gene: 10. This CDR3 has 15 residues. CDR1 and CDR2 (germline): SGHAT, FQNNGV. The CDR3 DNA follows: TGTGCCAGCAGCTTAGAAGTTAGCGGGAGGGCTGAGTGGTTCTTC. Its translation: CASSLEVSGRAEWFF.

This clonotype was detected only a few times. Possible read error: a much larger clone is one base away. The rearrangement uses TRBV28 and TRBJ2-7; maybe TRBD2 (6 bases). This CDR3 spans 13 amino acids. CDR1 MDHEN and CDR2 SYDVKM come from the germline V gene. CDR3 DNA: TGTGTCAGCAGTTTGGGAGGCTCCTACGAGCAGTACTTC. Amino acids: CVSSLGGSYEQYF.

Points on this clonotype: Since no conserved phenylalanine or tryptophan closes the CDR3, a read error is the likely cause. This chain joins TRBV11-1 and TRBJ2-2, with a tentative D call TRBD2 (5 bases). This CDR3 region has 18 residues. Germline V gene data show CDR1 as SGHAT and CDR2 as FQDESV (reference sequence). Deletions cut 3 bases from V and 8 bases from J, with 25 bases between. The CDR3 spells CASSFGAWTQLNIGELFL. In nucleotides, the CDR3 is TGTGCCAGCAGCTTCGGAGCGTGGACTCAGTTGAACATAGGGGAGCTGTTTCTT.

The CDR3 region is CTGSNGLPGLYNEQFF. In DNA form, the CDR3 reads TGTACCGGCAGTAATGGCCTCCCGGGACTATACAATGAGCAGTTCTTC. The rearrangement links TRBV12-3 or TRBV12-4 to TRBJ2-1; 7 nucleotides align to TRBD2. The CDR3 has 16 amino acids.

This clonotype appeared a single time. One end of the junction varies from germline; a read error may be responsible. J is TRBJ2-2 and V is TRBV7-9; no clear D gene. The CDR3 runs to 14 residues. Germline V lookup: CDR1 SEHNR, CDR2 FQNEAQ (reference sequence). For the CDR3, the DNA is TGTGCCAGCAACAAGAATCCGAACACCTGGGAGCTGTTTTTT. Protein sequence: CASNKNPNTWELFF. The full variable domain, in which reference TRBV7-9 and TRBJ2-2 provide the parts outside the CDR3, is DTGVSQNPRHKITKRGQNVTFRCDPISEHNRLYWYRQTLGQGPEFLTYFQNEAQLEKSRLLSDRFSAERPKGSFSTLEIQRTEQGDSAMYLCASNKNPNTWELFFGEGSRLTVL.

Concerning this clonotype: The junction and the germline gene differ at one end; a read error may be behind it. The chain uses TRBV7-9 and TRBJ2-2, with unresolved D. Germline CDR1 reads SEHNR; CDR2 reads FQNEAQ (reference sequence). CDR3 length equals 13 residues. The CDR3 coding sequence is TGTGGCAGCAGCGCTCAGGACACCGGGGAGCTGTTTTTT. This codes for CGSSAQDTGELFF.

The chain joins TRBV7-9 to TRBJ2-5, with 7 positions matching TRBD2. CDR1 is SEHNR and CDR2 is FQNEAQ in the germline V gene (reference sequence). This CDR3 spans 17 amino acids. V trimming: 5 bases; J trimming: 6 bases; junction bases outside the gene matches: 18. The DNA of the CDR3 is TGTGCCAGCAGCCCCCCGGGGAGACAACTAGCGATAAAGACCCAGTACTTC. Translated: CASSPPGRQLAIKTQYF. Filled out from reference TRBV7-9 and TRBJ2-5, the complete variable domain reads DTGVSQNPRHKITKRGQNVTFRCDPISEHNRLYWYRQTLGQGPEFLTYFQNEAQLEKSRLLSDRFSAERPKGSFSTLEIQRTEQGDSAMYLCASSPPGRQLAIKTQYFGPGTRLLVL.

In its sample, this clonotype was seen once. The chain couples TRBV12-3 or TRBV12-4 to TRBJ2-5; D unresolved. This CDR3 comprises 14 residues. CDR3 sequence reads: CVRSPYKAEETQYF. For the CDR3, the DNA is TGTGTCAGGAGTCCCTACAAGGCCGAAGAGACCCAGTACTTC.

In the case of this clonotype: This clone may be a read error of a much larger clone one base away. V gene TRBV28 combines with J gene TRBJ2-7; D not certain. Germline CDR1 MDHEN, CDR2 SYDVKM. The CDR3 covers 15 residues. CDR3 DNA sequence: TGTGCCAGCAGTTTATCGGATCCTAGAGACCACGAGCATTACTTC. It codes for CASSLSDPRDHEHYF.

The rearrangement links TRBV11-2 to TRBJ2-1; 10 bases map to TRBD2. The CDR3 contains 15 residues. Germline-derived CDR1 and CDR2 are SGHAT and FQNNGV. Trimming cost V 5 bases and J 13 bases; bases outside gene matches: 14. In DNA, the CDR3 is TGTGCCAGCAGCCCCCGGACTAGCGGAATGGGTGATCAGTTCTTC. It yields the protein CASSPRTSGMGDQFF.

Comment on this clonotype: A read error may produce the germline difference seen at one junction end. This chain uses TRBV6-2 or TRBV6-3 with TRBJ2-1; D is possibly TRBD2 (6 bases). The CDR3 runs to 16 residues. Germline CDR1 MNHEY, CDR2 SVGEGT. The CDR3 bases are TGTGCCAGCAGGCGGGGCGGGGTGACGTCCTACAATGAGCTATTTTTC. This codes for CASRRGGVTSYNELFF.

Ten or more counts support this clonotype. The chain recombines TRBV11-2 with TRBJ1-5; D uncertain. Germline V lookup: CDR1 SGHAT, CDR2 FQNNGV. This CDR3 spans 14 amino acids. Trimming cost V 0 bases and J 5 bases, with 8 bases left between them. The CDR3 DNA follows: TGTGCCAGCAGCTTAGACGTGACCGATCAGCCCCAGCATTTT. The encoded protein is CASSLDVTDQPQHF.

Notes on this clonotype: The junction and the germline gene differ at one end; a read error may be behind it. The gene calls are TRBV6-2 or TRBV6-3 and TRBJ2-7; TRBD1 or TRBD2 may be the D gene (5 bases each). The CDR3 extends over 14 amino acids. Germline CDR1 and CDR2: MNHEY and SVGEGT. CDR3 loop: CASRIRDLPYEQCF. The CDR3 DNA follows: TGTGCCAGCAGAATCCGGGACCTCCCCTACGAGCAGTGCTTC.